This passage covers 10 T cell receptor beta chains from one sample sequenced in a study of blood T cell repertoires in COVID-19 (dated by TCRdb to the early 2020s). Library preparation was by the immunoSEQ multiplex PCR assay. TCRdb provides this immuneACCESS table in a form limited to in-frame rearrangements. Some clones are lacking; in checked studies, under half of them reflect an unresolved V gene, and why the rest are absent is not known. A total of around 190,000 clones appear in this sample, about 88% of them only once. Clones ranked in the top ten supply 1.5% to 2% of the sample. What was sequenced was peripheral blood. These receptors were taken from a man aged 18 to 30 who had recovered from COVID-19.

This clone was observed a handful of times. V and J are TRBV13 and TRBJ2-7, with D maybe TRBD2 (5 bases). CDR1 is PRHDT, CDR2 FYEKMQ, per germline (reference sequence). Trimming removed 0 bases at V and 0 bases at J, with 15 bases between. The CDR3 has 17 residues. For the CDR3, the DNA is TGTGCCAGCAGCTTAGGCCCCACGCCGGGAAACTCCTACGAGCAGTACTTC. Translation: CASSLGPTPGNSYEQYF.

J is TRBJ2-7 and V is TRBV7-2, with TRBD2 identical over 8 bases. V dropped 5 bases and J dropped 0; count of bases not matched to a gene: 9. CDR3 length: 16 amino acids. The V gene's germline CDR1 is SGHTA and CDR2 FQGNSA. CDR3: CASSPNSGTSSYEQYF. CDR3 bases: TGTGCCAGCAGCCCGAATTCCGGGACTAGCTCCTACGAGCAGTACTTC.

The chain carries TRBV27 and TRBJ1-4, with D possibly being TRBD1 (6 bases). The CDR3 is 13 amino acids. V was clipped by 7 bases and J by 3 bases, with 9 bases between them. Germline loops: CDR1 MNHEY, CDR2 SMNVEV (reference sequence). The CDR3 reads CASKTGSNEKLFF. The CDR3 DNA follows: TGTGCCAGCAAGACAGGCTCTAATGAAAAACTGTTTTTT.

This CDR3 is CASSLLLAGASYEQYF. For the CDR3, the DNA is TGTGCCAGCAGCCTCCTACTAGCGGGAGCGTCCTACGAGCAGTACTTC. This chain links TRBV3-1 (or the pseudogene TRBV3-2) with TRBJ2-7, with 11 bases aligning to TRBD2. The CDR3 sequence is 16 residues long. CDR1 is LGHDT and CDR2 is YNNKEL in the germline V gene (reference sequence). J lost 1 base, V lost 4 bases, and 6 bases had no gene match.

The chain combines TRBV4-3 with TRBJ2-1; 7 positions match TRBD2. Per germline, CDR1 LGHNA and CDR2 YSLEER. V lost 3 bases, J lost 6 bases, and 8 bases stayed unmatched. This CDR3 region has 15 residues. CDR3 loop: CASSHLAGTTNEQFF. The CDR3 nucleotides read TGCGCCAGCAGCCACCTTGCCGGGACTACCAATGAGCAGTTCTTC.

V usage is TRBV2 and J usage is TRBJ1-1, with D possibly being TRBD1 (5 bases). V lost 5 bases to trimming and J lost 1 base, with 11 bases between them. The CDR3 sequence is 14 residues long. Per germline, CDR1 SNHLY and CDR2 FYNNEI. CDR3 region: CASSQQDKNTEAFF. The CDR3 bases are TGTGCCAGCAGTCAGCAGGACAAGAACACTGAAGCTTTCTTT. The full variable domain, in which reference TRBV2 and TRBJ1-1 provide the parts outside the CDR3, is EPEVTQTPSHQVTQMGQEVILRCVPISNHLYFYWYRQILGQKVEFLVSFYNNEISEKSEIFDDQFSVERPDGSNFTLKIRSTKLEDSAMYFCASSQQDKNTEAFFGQGTRLTVV.

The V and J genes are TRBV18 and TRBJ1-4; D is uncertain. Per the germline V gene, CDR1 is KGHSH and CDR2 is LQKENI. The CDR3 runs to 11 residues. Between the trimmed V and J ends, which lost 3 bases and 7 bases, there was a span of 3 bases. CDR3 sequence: CASSPSEKLFF. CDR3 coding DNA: TGTGCCAGCTCACCTAGTGAAAAACTGTTTTTT.

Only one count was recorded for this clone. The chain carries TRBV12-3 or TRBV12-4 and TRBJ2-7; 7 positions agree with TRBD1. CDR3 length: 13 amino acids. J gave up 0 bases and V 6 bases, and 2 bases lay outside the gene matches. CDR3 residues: CASRRDSSYEQYF. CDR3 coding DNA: TGTGCCAGCAGAAGGGACAGCTCCTACGAGCAGTACTTC.

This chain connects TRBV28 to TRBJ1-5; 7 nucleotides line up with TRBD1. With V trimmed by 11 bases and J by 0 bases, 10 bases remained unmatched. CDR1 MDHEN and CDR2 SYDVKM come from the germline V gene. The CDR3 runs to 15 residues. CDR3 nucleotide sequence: TGTGCCTCTAGGGGGCCAGGGAATAGCAATCAGCCCCAGCATTTT. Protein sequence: CASRGPGNSNQPQHF.

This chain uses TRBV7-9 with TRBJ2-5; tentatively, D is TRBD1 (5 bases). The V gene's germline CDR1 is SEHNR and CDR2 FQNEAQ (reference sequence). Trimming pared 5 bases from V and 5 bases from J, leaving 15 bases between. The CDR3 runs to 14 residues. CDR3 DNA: TGTGCCAGCAGCCTGGTAGCAGGGATTGAGACCCAGTACTTC. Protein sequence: CASSLVAGIETQYF.